The sequence of this T cell receptor (beta chain) was determined in a study of T-cell reconstitution after alpha-beta-depleted transplantation in children. This clonotype appeared many times. TCRbeta library construction was performed incorporating unique molecular identifiers. TCRdb processed the PCR reads anew with MiXCR; each CDR3 protein has one entry. The sample includes roughly 350,000 distinct CDR3 sequences, 10% seen only once; the top ten take approximately 2.3%. The J segment lost 5 bases and the V segment lost 5 bases, leaving 5 bases of the junction unmatched. CDR3 size: 13 residues. CDR1 and CDR2 (germline): SGHTA, FQGNSA.

The origin of this receptor is a human donor who donated a stem cell graft to a child with acute lymphoblastic leukemia. The sample consisted of PBMCs from the stem cell graft donor, taken from the stem cell graft. The chain couples TRBV7-2 to TRBJ2-5; 7 positions match TRBD2. The DNA for the CDR3 is TGTGCCAGCAGCGCGCGAGCGGGGGAGACCCAGTACTTC. Protein product: CASSARAGETQYF.